Listed below are T cell receptor beta chains from one sample, sequenced in a study of T-cell memory formation after mild COVID-19. Via MiXCR, TCRdb re-called the 5' RACE reads, giving one row per CDR3 protein. The sample has 200,000 to 250,000 distinct CDR3 sequences; about 17% are singletons. Sequencing input: PBMCs or a T cell subset sorted from them (not recorded which). These receptors all come from a man between 18 and 35 years old who had mild COVID-19 (a few samples of this study predate the infection). Cell type and time point are not known. Each CDR3 is given with its conserved first and last residue. Fields, in order: clone size, V gene, D gene, J gene, CDR3 protein, CDR3 DNA. D genes are given only for firm matches. The size field is filled for only some rows; it gives once, few, many or a size class.

clone_size: -; v_call: TRBV6-6; d_call: -; j_call: TRBJ1-1; cdr3_aa: CASSYGTMNTEAFF; cdr3_nt: TGTGCCAGCAGTTACGGGACCATGAACACTGAAGCTTTCTTT
clone_size: few; v_call: TRBV28; d_call: -; j_call: TRBJ1-1; cdr3_aa: CASSLLVPGNTEAFF; cdr3_nt: TGTGCCAGCAGTTTACTGGTTCCAGGTAACACTGAAGCTTTCTTT
clone_size: -; v_call: TRBV12-3/TRBV12-4; d_call: -; j_call: TRBJ2-2; cdr3_aa: CASSPVGRTGELFF; cdr3_nt: TGTGCCAGCAGTCCCGTGGGGAGAACCGGGGAGCTGTTTTTT
clone_size: -; v_call: TRBV29-1; d_call: -; j_call: TRBJ1-3; cdr3_aa: CSVDGPGNTIYF; cdr3_nt: TGCAGCGTAGACGGACCTGGAAACACCATATATTTT
clone_size: few; v_call: TRBV12-3/TRBV12-4; d_call: TRBD1; j_call: TRBJ1-6; cdr3_aa: CASSQGAGNSPLHF; cdr3_nt: TGTGCCAGCAGTCAGGGGGCTGGTAATTCACCCCTCCACTTT
clone_size: few; v_call: TRBV12-3/TRBV12-4; d_call: -; j_call: TRBJ2-1; cdr3_aa: CASSLGGGRFPEQFF; cdr3_nt: TGTGCCAGCAGTTTAGGTGGGGGCCGGTTTCCTGAGCAGTTCTTC
clone_size: -; v_call: TRBV6-5; d_call: TRBD2; j_call: TRBJ2-5; cdr3_aa: CASSPSGGTQYF; cdr3_nt: TGTGCCAGCAGTCCCTCGGGGGGGACCCAGTACTTC
clone_size: few; v_call: TRBV6-2/TRBV6-3; d_call: -; j_call: TRBJ2-2; cdr3_aa: CASSSRRGDNTGELFF; cdr3_nt: TGTGCCAGCAGTTCCCGGCGAGGGGATAACACCGGGGAGCTGTTTTTT
clone_size: -; v_call: TRBV6-2/TRBV6-3; d_call: -; j_call: TRBJ1-1; cdr3_aa: CASTGSSGGSTEAFF; cdr3_nt: TGTGCCAGCACGGGTAGCTCCGGGGGGTCGACTGAAGCTTTCTTT
clone_size: -; v_call: TRBV6-5; d_call: TRBD1; j_call: TRBJ1-1; cdr3_aa: CATKQGAWTEAFF; cdr3_nt: TGTGCCACCAAACAGGGGGCATGGACTGAAGCTTTCTTT
clone_size: few; v_call: TRBV7-2; d_call: -; j_call: TRBJ1-2; cdr3_aa: CASSGRDASNYGYTF; cdr3_nt: TGTGCCAGCAGCGGCCGGGACGCTTCTAACTATGGCTACACCTTC
clone_size: -; v_call: TRBV12-3/TRBV12-4; d_call: -; j_call: TRBJ1-5; cdr3_aa: CASKGSGMQPKHF; cdr3_nt: TGTGCCAGCAAGGGTAGCGGGATGCAGCCCAAGCATTTT
clone_size: few; v_call: TRBV4-3; d_call: TRBD1; j_call: TRBJ2-3; cdr3_aa: CASSQDRGRGDTQYF; cdr3_nt: TGCGCCAGCAGCCAGGACAGGGGGCGCGGAGATACGCAGTATTTT
clone_size: few; v_call: TRBV20-1; d_call: TRBD1; j_call: TRBJ1-1; cdr3_aa: CSATEGAAYTEAFF; cdr3_nt: TGCAGTGCTACAGAGGGGGCGGCGTACACTGAAGCTTTCTTT
clone_size: few; v_call: TRBV7-3; d_call: TRBD2; j_call: TRBJ2-3; cdr3_aa: CASSFRLAGTDTQYF; cdr3_nt: TGTGCCAGCAGCTTCCGACTAGCGGGGACAGATACGCAGTATTTT
clone_size: few; v_call: TRBV18; d_call: -; j_call: TRBJ2-1; cdr3_aa: CASSPPGQGSHNEQFF; cdr3_nt: TGTGCCAGCTCACCACCGGGGCAGGGGTCCCACAATGAGCAGTTCTTC
clone_size: -; v_call: TRBV20-1; d_call: TRBD1; j_call: TRBJ1-5; cdr3_aa: CSARALQGNFSNQPQHF; cdr3_nt: TGCAGTGCTAGAGCCCTACAGGGGAACTTTAGCAATCAGCCCCAGCATTTT
clone_size: few; v_call: TRBV24-1; d_call: -; j_call: TRBJ2-3; cdr3_aa: CATSYQDTQYF; cdr3_nt: TGTGCCACCTCGTATCAAGATACGCAGTATTTT
clone_size: -; v_call: TRBV3-2; d_call: -; j_call: TRBJ2-5; cdr3_aa: CASSQFGSTEQETQYF; cdr3_nt: TGTGCCAGCAGCCAATTCGGGTCGACAGAGCAAGAGACCCAGTACTTC
clone_size: -; v_call: TRBV4-1; d_call: -; j_call: TRBJ1-2; cdr3_aa: CASSYPLQSNYGYTF; cdr3_nt: TGCGCCAGCAGCTATCCTCTACAGAGTAACTATGGCTACACCTTC
clone_size: -; v_call: TRBV15; d_call: -; j_call: TRBJ2-3; cdr3_aa: CATSRETPGRVANTQYF; cdr3_nt: TGTGCCACCAGCAGAGAGACCCCTGGCAGGGTGGCAAATACGCAGTATTTT
clone_size: -; v_call: TRBV19; d_call: TRBD1; j_call: TRBJ2-7; cdr3_aa: CASSPYPGQGDSYEQYF; cdr3_nt: TGTGCCAGTAGCCCTTATCCGGGACAGGGGGACTCCTACGAGCAGTACTTC
clone_size: -; v_call: TRBV12-3/TRBV12-4; d_call: TRBD2; j_call: TRBJ2-3; cdr3_aa: CASSSETSGGWDTQYF; cdr3_nt: TGTGCCAGCAGTTCAGAGACTAGCGGGGGGTGGGATACGCAGTATTTT
clone_size: -; v_call: TRBV9; d_call: TRBD2; j_call: TRBJ2-5; cdr3_aa: CASSVGIQAGGQETQYF; cdr3_nt: TGTGCCAGCAGCGTAGGAATACAAGCGGGGGGACAAGAGACCCAGTACTTC
clone_size: few; v_call: TRBV7-7; d_call: TRBD1; j_call: TRBJ1-4; cdr3_aa: CASSRDRGEKLFF; cdr3_nt: TGTGCTAGCAGTAGGGACAGGGGAGAAAAACTGTTTTTT
clone_size: many; v_call: TRBV7-2; d_call: -; j_call: TRBJ1-1; cdr3_aa: CASSLVPGAYTEAFF; cdr3_nt: TGTGCCAGCAGCTTAGTGCCGGGCGCCTACACTGAAGCTTTCTTT
clone_size: -; v_call: TRBV15; d_call: TRBD2; j_call: TRBJ2-4; cdr3_aa: CATSDGTSGVAKNIQYF; cdr3_nt: TGTGCCACCAGCGACGGGACTAGCGGGGTGGCCAAAAACATTCAGTACTTC
clone_size: -; v_call: TRBV7-6; d_call: -; j_call: TRBJ2-1; cdr3_aa: CASSLTGVGSSYNEQFF; cdr3_nt: TGTGCCAGCAGTCTCACTGGAGTGGGGAGCTCCTACAATGAGCAGTTCTTC
clone_size: few; v_call: TRBV29-1; d_call: -; j_call: TRBJ1-2; cdr3_aa: CSVGTNYGYTF; cdr3_nt: TGCAGCGTGGGGACCAACTATGGCTACACCTTC
clone_size: few; v_call: TRBV29-1; d_call: -; j_call: TRBJ2-3; cdr3_aa: CSVGGTNTDTQYF; cdr3_nt: TGCAGCGTAGGAGGGACCAACACAGATACGCAGTATTTT
clone_size: -; v_call: TRBV5-4; d_call: -; j_call: TRBJ2-1; cdr3_aa: CASSLSGKDEQFF; cdr3_nt: TGTGCCAGCAGCTTGTCAGGGAAGGATGAGCAGTTCTTC
clone_size: -; v_call: TRBV5-5; d_call: TRBD2; j_call: TRBJ2-5; cdr3_aa: CASSSGTSGSQYF; cdr3_nt: TGTGCCAGCAGCTCCGGGACTAGCGGGTCCCAGTACTTC
clone_size: -; v_call: TRBV27; d_call: -; j_call: TRBJ2-3; cdr3_aa: CASSPLGRSATDTQYF; cdr3_nt: TGTGCCAGCAGTCCTCTGGGGCGGTCTGCTACAGATACGCAGTATTTT